The T cell receptor (beta chain) described here comes from a study of blood T cell repertoires in COVID-19. Study-level background: Samples of COVID-19 (acute and convalescent) were obtained from the United States, Italy and Spain. The analysed material was cDNA or gDNA that came from T cells, B-cell-depleted T cells, or PBMCs.

The method was immunoSEQ multiplex PCR; TCRdb's version includes in-frame clones alone and lacks a portion of them. The sample lists around 250,000 clones; roughly 86% were seen once. Per the germline V gene, CDR1 is LGHDT and CDR2 is YNNKEL (reference sequence). V was pared by 0 bases and J by 4 bases, with 15 bases between. This CDR3 has 16 amino acids. The V call is TRBV3-1 (or the pseudogene TRBV3-2), the J call TRBJ1-2, with D tentatively TRBD1 (5 bases). Sequenced input: peripheral blood. This clonotype originated in a woman aged 55-70 years who had recovered from COVID-19. CDR3 DNA: TGTGCCAGCAGCCAAGATGTCGACCGGACAAGCTATGGCTACACCTTC. It codes for CASSQDVDRTSYGYTF.